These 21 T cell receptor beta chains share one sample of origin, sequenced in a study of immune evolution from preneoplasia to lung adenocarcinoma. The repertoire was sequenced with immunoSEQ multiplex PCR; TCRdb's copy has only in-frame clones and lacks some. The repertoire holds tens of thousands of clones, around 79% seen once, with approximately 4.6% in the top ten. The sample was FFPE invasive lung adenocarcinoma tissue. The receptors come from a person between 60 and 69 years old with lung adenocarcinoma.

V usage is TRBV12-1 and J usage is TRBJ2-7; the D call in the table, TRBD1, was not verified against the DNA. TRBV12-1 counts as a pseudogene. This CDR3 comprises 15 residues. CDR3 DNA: TGTGCCAGCAGCTTCAGACAGAGACCCAACTACGAGCAGTACTTC. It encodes CASSFRQRPNYEQYF.

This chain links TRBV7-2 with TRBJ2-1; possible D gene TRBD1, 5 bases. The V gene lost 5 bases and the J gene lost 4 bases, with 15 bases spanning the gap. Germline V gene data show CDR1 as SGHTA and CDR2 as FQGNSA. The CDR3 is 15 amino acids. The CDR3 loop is CASSRGQGSYNEQFF. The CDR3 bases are TGTGCCAGCAGCCGTGGGCAGGGATCTTACAATGAGCAGTTCTTC.

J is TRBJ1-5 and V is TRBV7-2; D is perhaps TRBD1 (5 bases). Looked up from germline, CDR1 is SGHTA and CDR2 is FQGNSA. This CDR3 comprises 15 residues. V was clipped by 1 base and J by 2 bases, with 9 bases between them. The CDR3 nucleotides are TGTGCCAGCAGCTTAGGGGGGATTGGCAATCAGCCCCAGCATTTT. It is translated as CASSLGGIGNQPQHF. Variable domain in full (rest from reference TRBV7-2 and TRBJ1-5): GAGVSQSPSNKVTEKGKDVELRCDPISGHTALYWYRQSLGQGLEFLIYFQGNSAPDKSGLPSDRFSAERTGGSVSTLTIQRTQQEDSAVYLCASSLGGIGNQPQHFGDGTRLSIL.

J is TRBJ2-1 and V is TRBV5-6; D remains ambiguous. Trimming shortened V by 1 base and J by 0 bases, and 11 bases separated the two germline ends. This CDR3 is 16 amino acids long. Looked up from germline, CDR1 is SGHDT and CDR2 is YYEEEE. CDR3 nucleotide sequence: TGTGCCAGCAGCTTGAGGCGCCGGAGCTCCTACAATGAGCAGTTCTTC. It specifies CASSLRRRSSYNEQFF. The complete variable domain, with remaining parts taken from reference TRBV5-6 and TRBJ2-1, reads DAGVTQSPTHLIKTRGQQVTLRCSPKSGHDTVSWYQQALGQGPQFIFQYYEEEERQRGNFPDRFSGHQFPNYSSELNVNALLLGDSALYLCASSLRRRSSYNEQFFGPGTRLTVL.

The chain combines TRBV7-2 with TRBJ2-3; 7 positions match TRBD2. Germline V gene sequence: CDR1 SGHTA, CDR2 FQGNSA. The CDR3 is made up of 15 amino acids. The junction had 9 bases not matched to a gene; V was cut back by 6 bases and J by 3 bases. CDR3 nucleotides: TGTGCCAGCAGGGTTTCGGGAGCGGGGACAGATACGCAGTATTTT. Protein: CASRVSGAGTDTQYF.

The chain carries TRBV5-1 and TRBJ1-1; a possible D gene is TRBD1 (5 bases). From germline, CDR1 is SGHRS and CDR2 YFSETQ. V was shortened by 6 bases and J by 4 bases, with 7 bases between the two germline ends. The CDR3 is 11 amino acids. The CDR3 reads CASTGGTEAFF. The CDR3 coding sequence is TGCGCCAGCACGGGGGGCACTGAAGCTTTCTTT.

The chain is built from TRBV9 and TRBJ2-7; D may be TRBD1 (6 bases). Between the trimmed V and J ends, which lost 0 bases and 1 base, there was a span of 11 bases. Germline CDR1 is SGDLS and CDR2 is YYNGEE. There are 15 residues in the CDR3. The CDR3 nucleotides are TGTGCCAGCAGCGTAGCGGGACACGCATCCTACGAGCAGTACTTC. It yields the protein CASSVAGHASYEQYF.

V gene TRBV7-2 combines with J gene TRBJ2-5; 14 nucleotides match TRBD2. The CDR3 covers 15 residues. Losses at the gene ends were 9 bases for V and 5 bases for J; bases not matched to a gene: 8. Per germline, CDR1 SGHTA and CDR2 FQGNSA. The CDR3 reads CASGLAGGPGETQYF. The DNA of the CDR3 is TGTGCCAGTGGACTAGCGGGAGGCCCGGGGGAGACCCAGTACTTC.

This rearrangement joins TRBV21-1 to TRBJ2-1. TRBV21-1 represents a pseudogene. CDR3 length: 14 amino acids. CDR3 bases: TGTGCCAGCAGCAAAGCTCGATCCTACAATGAGCAGTTCTTC. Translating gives CASSKARSYNEQFF.

The CDR3 region is CASSAAGTGNTEAFF. In DNA, the CDR3 is TGTGCCAGCAGTGCGGCCGGGACAGGGAACACTGAAGCTTTCTTT. The rearrangement uses TRBV28 and TRBJ1-1; the match to TRBD1 covers 8 bases. This CDR3 is built from 15 residues. V gave up 5 bases and J gave up 1 base; unmatched junction bases: 6. Germline V CDR1 and CDR2: MDHEN, SYDVKM.

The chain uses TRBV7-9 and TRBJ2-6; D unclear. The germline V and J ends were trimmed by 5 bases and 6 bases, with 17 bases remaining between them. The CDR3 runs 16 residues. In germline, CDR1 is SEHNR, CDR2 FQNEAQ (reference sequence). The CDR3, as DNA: TGTGCCAGCAGCCAGACGGTAGGGCGCCAGGCCAACGTCCTGACTTTC. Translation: CASSQTVGRQANVLTF.

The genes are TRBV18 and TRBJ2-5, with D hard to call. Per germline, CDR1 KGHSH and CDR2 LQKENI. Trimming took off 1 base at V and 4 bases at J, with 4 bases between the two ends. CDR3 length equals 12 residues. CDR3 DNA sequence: TGTGCCAGCTCACCACAGGGAGAGACCCAGTACTTC. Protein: CASSPQGETQYF.

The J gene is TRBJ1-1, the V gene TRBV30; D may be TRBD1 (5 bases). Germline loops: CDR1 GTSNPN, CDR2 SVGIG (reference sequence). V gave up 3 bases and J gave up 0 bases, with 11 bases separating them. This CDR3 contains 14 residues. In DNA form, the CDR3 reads TGTGCCTGGAGACACGACAGCATGAACACTGAAGCTTTCTTT. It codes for CAWRHDSMNTEAFF.

The DNA of the CDR3 is TGCGCCAGCAGCTTGGACTCCGGGGAGCTGTTTTTT. Its protein product is CASSLDSGELFF. The genes are TRBV5-1 and TRBJ2-2, with D uncertain. This CDR3 spans 12 amino acids. Trimming left V 0 bases short and J 6 bases short, with 3 bases between. Per the germline V gene, CDR1 is SGHRS and CDR2 is YFSETQ.

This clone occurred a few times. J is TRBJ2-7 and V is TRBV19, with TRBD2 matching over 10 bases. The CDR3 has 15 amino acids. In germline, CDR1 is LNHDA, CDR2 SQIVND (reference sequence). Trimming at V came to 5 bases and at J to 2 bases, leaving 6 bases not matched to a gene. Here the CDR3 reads CASSSSGRSPYEQYF. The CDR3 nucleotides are TGTGCCAGTAGTTCTAGCGGGAGATCGCCCTACGAGCAGTACTTC. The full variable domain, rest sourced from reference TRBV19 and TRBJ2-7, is DGGITQSPKYLFRKEGQNVTLSCEQNLNHDAMYWYRQDPGQGLRLIYYSQIVNDFQKGDIAEGYSVSREKKESFPLTVTSAQKNPTAFYLCASSSSGRSPYEQYFGPGTRLTVT.

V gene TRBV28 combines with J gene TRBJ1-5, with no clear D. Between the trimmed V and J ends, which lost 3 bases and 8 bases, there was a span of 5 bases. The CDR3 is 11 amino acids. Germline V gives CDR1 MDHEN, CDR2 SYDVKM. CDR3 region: CASSFREPQHF. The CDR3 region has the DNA TGTGCCAGCAGTTTCAGAGAGCCCCAGCATTTT.

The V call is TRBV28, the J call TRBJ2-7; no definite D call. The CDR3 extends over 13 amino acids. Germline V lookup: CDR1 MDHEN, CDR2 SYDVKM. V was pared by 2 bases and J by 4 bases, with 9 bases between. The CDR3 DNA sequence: TGTGCCAGCAGTTTAAAGAACAGTTACGAGCAGTACTTC. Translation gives CASSLKNSYEQYF.

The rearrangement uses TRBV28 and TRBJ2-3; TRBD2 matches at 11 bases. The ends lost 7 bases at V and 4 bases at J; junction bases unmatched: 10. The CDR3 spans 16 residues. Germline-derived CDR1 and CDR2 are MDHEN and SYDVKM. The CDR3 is CASTPQLAGASDTQYF. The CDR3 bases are TGTGCCAGCACCCCTCAACTAGCGGGAGCGTCAGATACGCAGTATTTT. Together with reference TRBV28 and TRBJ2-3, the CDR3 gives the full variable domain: DVKVTQSSRYLVKRTGEKVFLECVQDMDHENMFWYRQDPGLGLRLIYFSYDVKMKEKGDIPEGYSVSREKKERFSLILESASTNQTSMYLCASTPQLAGASDTQYFGPGTRLTVL.

The chain's CDR3 is CASSPDGRDTDTQYF. CDR3 DNA: TGTGCCAGCAGCCCGGACGGGAGGGACACAGATACGCAGTATTTT. This rearrangement joins TRBV7-9 to TRBJ2-3; 8 nucleotides align to TRBD2. Germline V gene lookup returns CDR1 SEHNR and CDR2 FQNEAQ (reference sequence). The CDR3 is 15 amino acids. Germline trimming cut 5 bases from V and 2 bases from J; bases unmatched to any gene: 6.

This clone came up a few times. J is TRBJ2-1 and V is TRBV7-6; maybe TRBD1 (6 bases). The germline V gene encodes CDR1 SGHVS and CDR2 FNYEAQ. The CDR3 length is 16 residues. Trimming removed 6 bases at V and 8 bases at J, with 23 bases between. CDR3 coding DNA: TGTGCCAGCAGGGGGCTCCCGGGACACCTCCCAGATGAGCAGTTCTTC. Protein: CASRGLPGHLPDEQFF. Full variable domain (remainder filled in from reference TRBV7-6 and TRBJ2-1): GAGVSQSPRYKVTKRGQDVALRCDPISGHVSLYWYRQALGQGPEFLTYFNYEAQQDKSGLPNDRFSAERPEGSISTLTIQRTEQRDSAMYRCASRGLPGHLPDEQFFGPGTRLTVL.

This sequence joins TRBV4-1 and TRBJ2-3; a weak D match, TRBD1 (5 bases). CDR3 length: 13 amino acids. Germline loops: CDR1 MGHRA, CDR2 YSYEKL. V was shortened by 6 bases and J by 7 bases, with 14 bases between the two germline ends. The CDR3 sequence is CASRPTGANTQYF. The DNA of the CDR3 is TGCGCCAGCAGGCCCACAGGCGCGAATACGCAGTATTTT.